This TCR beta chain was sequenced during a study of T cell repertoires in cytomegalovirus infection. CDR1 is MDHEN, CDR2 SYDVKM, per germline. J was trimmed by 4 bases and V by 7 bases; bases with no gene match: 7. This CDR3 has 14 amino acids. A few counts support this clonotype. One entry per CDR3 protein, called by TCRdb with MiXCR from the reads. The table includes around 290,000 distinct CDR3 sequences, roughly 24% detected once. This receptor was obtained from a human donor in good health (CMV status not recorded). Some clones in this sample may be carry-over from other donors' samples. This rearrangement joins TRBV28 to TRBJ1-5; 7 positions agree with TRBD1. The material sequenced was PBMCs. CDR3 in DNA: TGTGCCAGCACCCTGGGACAGATAAATCAGCCCCAGCATTTT. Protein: CASTLGQINQPQHF. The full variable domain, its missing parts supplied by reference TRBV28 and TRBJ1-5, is DVKVTQSSRYLVKRTGEKVFLECVQDMDHENMFWYRQDPGLGLRLIYFSYDVKMKEKGDIPEGYSVSREKKERFSLILESASTNQTSMYLCASTLGQINQPQHFGDGTRLSIL.